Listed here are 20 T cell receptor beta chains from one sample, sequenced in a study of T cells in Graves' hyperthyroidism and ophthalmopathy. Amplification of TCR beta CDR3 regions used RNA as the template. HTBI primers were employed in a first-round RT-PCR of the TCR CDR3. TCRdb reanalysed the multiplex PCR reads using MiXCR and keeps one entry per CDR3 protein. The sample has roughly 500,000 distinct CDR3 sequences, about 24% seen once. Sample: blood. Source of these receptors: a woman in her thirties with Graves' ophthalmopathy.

CDR3 sequence (DNA): TGCAGTGCTAGCTTACAGGGGAATGGCTACACCTTC. It yields the protein CSASLQGNGYTF. The genes are TRBV20-1 and TRBJ1-2; 7 nucleotides match TRBD1. J gave up 6 bases and V 3 bases, and 4 bases lay outside the gene matches. Germline values: CDR1 DFQATT, CDR2 SNEGSKA (reference sequence). CDR3 length: 12 amino acids.

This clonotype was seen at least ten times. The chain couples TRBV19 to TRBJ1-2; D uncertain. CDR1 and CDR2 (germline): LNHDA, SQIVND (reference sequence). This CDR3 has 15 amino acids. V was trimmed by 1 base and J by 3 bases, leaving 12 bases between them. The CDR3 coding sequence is TGTGCCAGTAGTATAGGAGCGACGCTTCACTATGGCTACACCTTC. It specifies CASSIGATLHYGYTF.

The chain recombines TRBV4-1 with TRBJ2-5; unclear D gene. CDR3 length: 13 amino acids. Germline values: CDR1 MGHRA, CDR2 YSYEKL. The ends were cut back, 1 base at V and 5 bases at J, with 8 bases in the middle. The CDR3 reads CASSQVSRETQYF. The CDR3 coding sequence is TGCGCCAGCAGCCAAGTCAGTCGGGAGACCCAGTACTTC.

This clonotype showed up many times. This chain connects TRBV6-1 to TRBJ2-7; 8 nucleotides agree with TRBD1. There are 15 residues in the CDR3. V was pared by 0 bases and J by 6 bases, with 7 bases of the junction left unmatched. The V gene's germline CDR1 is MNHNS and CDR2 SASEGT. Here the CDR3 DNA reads TGTGCCAGCAGTGAAGCAGCTCAGGGGGCGGTCGAGCAGTACTTC. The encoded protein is CASSEAAQGAVEQYF.

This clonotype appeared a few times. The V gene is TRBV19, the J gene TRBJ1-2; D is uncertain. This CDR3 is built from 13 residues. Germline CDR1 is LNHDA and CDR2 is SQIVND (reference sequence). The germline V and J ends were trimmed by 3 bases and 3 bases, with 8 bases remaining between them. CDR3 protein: CASSIPGDYGYTF. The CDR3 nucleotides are TGTGCCAGTAGTATTCCCGGAGACTATGGCTACACCTTC.

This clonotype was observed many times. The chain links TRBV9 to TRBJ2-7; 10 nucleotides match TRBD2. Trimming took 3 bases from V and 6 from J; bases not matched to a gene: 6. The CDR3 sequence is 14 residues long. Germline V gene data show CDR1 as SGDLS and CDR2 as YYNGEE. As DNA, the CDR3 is TGTGCCAGCAGCGACGGGACTAGCGTGGCCGAGCAGTACTTC. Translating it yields CASSDGTSVAEQYF.

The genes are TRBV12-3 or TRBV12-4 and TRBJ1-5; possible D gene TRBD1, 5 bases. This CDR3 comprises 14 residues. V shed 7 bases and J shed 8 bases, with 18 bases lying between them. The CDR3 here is CASTYSGDYEPQHF. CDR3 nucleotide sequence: TGTGCCAGCACCTACTCGGGGGATTATGAGCCCCAGCATTTT.

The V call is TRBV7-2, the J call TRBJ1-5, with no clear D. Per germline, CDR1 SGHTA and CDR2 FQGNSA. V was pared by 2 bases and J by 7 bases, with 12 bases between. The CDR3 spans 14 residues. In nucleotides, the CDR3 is TGTGCCAGCAGCTTATCTGGGAGTCCCCAGCCCCAGCATTTT. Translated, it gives CASSLSGSPQPQHF.

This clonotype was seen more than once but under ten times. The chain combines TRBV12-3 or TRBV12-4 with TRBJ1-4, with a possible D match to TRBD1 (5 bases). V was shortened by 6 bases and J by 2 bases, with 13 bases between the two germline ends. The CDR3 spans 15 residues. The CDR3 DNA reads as TGTGCCAGCAGCGATCCTACAGGCACTAATGAAAAACTGTTTTTT. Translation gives CASSDPTGTNEKLFF.

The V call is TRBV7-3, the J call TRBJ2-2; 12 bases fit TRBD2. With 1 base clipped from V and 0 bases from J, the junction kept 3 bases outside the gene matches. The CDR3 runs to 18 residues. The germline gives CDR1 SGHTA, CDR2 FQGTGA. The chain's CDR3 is CASSLRTSGIPNTGELFF. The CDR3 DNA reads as TGTGCCAGCAGCTTAAGGACTAGCGGGATTCCGAACACCGGGGAGCTGTTTTTT. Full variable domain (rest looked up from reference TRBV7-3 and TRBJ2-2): GAGVSQTPSNKVTEKGKYVELRCDPISGHTALYWYRQSLGQGPEFLIYFQGTGAADDSGLPNDRFFAVRPEGSVSTLKIQRTERGDSAVYLCASSLRTSGIPNTGELFFGEGSRLTVL.

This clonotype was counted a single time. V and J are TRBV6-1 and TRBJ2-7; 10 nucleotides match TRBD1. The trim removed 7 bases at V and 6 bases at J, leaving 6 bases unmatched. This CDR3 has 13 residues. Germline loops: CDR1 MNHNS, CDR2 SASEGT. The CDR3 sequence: CASTSGTGVEQYF. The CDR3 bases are TGTGCCAGCACCTCCGGGACAGGGGTCGAGCAGTACTTC.

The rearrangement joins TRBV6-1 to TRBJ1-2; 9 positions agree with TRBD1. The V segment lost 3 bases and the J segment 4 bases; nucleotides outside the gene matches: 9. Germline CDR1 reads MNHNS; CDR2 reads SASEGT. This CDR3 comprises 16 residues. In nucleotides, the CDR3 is TGTGCCAGCAGTGACGCCCAGGACAGGGGTTCCTATGGCTACACCTTC. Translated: CASSDAQDRGSYGYTF.

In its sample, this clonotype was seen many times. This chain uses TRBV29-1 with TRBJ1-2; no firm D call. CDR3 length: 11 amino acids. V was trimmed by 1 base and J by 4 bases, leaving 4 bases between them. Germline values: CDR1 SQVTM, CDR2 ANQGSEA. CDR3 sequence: CSVEGVYGYTF. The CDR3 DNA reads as TGCAGCGTTGAAGGTGTCTATGGCTACACCTTC.

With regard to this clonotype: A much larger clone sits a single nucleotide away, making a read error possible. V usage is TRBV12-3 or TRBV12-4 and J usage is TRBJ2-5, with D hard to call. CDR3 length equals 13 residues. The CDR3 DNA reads TGTGCCGGCAGTCTCCGGACGGAAGGGACCCAGTACTTC. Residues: CAGSLRTEGTQYF.

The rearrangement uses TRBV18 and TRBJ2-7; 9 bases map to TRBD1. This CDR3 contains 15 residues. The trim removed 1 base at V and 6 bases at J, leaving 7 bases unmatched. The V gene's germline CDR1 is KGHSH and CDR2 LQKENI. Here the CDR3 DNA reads TGTGCCAGCTCACCACGAAACAGGGGGCAAGGCGAGCAGTACTTC. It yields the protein CASSPRNRGQGEQYF.

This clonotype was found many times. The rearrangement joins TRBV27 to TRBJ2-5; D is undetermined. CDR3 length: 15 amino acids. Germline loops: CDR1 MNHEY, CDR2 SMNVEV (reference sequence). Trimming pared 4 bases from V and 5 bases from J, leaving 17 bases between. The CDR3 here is CASSSTELVEETQYF. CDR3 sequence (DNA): TGTGCCAGCAGTTCTACAGAGTTGGTTGAGGAGACCCAGTACTTC.

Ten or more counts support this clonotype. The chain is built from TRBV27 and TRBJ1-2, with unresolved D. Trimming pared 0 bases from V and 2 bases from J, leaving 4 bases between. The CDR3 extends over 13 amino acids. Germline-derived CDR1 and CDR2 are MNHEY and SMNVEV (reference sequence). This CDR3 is CASSLSWNYGYTF. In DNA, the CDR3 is TGTGCCAGCAGTTTATCATGGAACTATGGCTACACCTTC.

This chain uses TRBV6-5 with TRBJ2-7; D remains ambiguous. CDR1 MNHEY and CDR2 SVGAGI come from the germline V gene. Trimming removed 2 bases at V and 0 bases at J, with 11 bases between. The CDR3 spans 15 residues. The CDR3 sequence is CASSYGVALSYEQYF. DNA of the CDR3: TGTGCCAGCAGTTACGGGGTGGCCCTCTCCTACGAGCAGTACTTC.

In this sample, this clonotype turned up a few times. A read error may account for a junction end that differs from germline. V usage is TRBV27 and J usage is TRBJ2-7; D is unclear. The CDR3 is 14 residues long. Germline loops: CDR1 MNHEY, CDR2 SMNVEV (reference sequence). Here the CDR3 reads CASSSGPNSYDQYF. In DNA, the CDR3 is TGTGCCAGCAGTTCCGGACCTAACTCCTACGATCAGTACTTC.

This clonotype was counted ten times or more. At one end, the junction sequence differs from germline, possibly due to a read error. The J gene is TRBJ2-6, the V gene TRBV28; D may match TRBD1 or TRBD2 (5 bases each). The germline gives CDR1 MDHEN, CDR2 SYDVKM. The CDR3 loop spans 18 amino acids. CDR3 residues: CASSLWPRGPTGANVLTF. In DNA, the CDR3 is TGTGCCAGCAGTCTATGGCCCCGGGGCCCAACTGGGGCCAACGTCCTGACTTTC.